What follows are 21 T cell receptor beta chains derived from one specimen sequenced in a study of OX40 agonist ivuxolimab in advanced cancers. This table comes from immunoSEQ multiplex PCR, and its TCRdb copy is limited to in-frame clones, with some not included. The sample lists roughly 40,000 clones, 70% to 85% seen once, with more than 20% in the top ten. The source was CD4+ or CD8+ T cells sorted from blood, collected in a trial of the OX40 agonist ivuxolimab. The receptors were gathered from an adult with an advanced solid tumor such as melanoma, head and neck, liver or kidney cancer.

The V gene is TRBV10-3, the J gene TRBJ1-2; D not resolved. This CDR3 is built from 15 residues. Germline V gene lookup returns CDR1 ENHRY and CDR2 SYGVKD. V lost 0 bases and J lost 2, with 10 bases in between. CDR3 amino acids: CAISESGGTNYGYTF. The CDR3 DNA reads TGTGCCATCAGTGAGTCGGGAGGCACCAACTATGGCTACACCTTC.

The gene calls are TRBV5-5 and TRBJ2-3, with TRBD2 matching 11 bases. This CDR3 has 16 residues. In germline, CDR1 is SGHKS, CDR2 YYEKEE (reference sequence). Unmatched junction bases numbered 9, after V lost 4 bases and J lost 5 bases. In nucleotides, the CDR3 is TGTGCCAGCAGCCCCTTAGCGGGAGGGCTAGGAGATACGCAGTATTTT. The encoded protein is CASSPLAGGLGDTQYF.

The J gene is TRBJ1-2, the V gene TRBV29-1; D is uncertain. The CDR3 totals 14 residues. Deletions cut 3 bases from V and 4 bases from J, with 15 bases between. In germline, CDR1 is SQVTM, CDR2 ANQGSEA. DNA for the CDR3: TGCAGCGTTGAGAAGGACCCCCAAATCTATGGCTACACCTTC. Translation: CSVEKDPQIYGYTF.

This clone was recorded once. At one end, the junction sequence differs from germline, possibly due to a read error. Other DNA sequences in this sample translate to the same CDR3. The chain uses TRBV27 and TRBJ1-5, with D unclear. Germline V gives CDR1 MNHEY, CDR2 SMNVEV (reference sequence). The CDR3 runs to 15 residues. CDR3 loop: CASSLYKNSNQPQHF. CDR3 bases: TGTGCCAGCAGTTTATACAAAAATAGCAACCAGCCCCAGCATTTT.

V usage is TRBV5-4 and J usage is TRBJ1-5; 10 nucleotides align to TRBD1. The CDR3 consists of 14 residues. Trimming at V came to 4 bases and at J to 7 bases, leaving 5 bases not matched to a gene. The germline gives CDR1 SGHNT, CDR2 YYREEE (reference sequence). The CDR3 region is CASSQDRGQQPQHF. The DNA for the CDR3 is TGTGCCAGCAGCCAAGACAGGGGGCAACAGCCCCAGCATTTT.

The chain is built from TRBV4-3 and TRBJ2-7; 8 bases are shared with TRBD2. The J segment lost 3 bases and the V segment lost 0 bases, leaving 7 bases of the junction unmatched. Germline V gives CDR1 LGHNA, CDR2 YSLEER. This CDR3 has 16 amino acids. CDR3 residues: CASSQDLPSGRYEQYF. The CDR3 DNA sequence: TGCGCCAGCAGCCAAGATCTACCTAGCGGGCGCTACGAGCAGTACTTC.

The J gene is TRBJ2-5, the V gene TRBV4-1; D tentatively fits TRBD1 or TRBD2 (6 bases each). The germline V gene has CDR1 MGHRA and CDR2 YSYEKL. The V end was cut by 2 bases, the J end by 5 bases, with 18 bases between. This CDR3 comprises 16 residues. The CDR3 bases are TGCGCCAGCAGCCAACCCTCCTGGGGGGCGCGGGAGACCCAGTACTTC. Its translation is CASSQPSWGARETQYF.

As DNA, the CDR3 is TGTGCCACCACACAGGGATGGGCAGATACGCAGTATTTT. Translated, it gives CATTQGWADTQYF. V and J are TRBV10-3 and TRBJ2-3, with D possibly TRBD1 on 6 matching bases. The germline V gene has CDR1 ENHRY and CDR2 SYGVKD. Between the trimmed V and J ends, which lost 10 bases and 4 bases, there was a span of 15 bases. The CDR3 has 13 amino acids.

V usage is TRBV4-1 and J usage is TRBJ2-3, with D maybe TRBD1 (5 bases). CDR1 and CDR2 (germline): MGHRA, YSYEKL. The CDR3 has 15 amino acids. V was cut by 6 bases and J by 4 bases, with 17 bases left in between. The DNA of the CDR3 is TGCGCCAGCAGTCTTAGACAGCCGCTTGCAGATACGCAGTATTTT. Its protein is CASSLRQPLADTQYF.

V usage is TRBV4-3 and J usage is TRBJ1-1; D call uncertain. The CDR3 runs to 13 residues. Germline V gene data show CDR1 as LGHNA and CDR2 as YSLEER. With 2 bases removed from V and 4 bases from J, the gap between germline ends came to 8 bases. The CDR3 loop reads CASSQLKGTEAFF. The CDR3 DNA reads as TGCGCCAGCAGCCAACTAAAAGGCACTGAAGCTTTCTTT.

This clone came up once. This rearrangement joins TRBV4-3 to TRBJ1-1, with D possibly TRBD1 on 5 matching bases. With 0 bases removed from V and 6 bases from J, the gap between germline ends came to 17 bases. This CDR3 is built from 16 residues. The germline V gene has CDR1 LGHNA and CDR2 YSLEER. The CDR3 region is CASSQDRVGASSEAFF. The CDR3 DNA sequence: TGCGCCAGCAGCCAAGATAGGGTAGGGGCAAGTTCTGAAGCTTTCTTT.

This chain uses TRBV7-3 with TRBJ2-1, with TRBD2 matching 12 bases. Losses at the gene ends were 2 bases for V and 1 base for J; bases not matched to a gene: 9. This CDR3 comprises 19 residues. In germline, CDR1 is SGHTA, CDR2 FQGTGA. CDR3 nucleotides: TGTGCCAGCAGCTTACCCCCGCTAGCGGGGGGGCCATCCTACAATGAGCAGTTCTTC. Its protein is CASSLPPLAGGPSYNEQFF.

The chain has TRBV19 and TRBJ2-7; D is perhaps TRBD2 (5 bases). The CDR3 contains 13 residues. Trimming took 4 bases from V and 0 from J, leaving 7 bases between them. Germline-derived CDR1 and CDR2 are LNHDA and SQIVND (reference sequence). The CDR3 nucleotides read TGTGCCAGTAGTAAGAGGGACTCCTACGAGCAGTACTTC. This sequence encodes CASSKRDSYEQYF.

V gene TRBV7-9 combines with J gene TRBJ2-3; D unclear. Trimming shortened V by 1 base and J by 0 bases, and 8 bases separated the two germline ends. Germline V gives CDR1 SEHNR, CDR2 FQNEAQ (reference sequence). This CDR3 region has 15 residues. The CDR3 reads CASSLEVTSTDTQYF. The CDR3, as DNA: TGTGCCAGCAGCTTAGAGGTCACAAGCACAGATACGCAGTATTTT.

The CDR3 DNA reads TGTGCCAGCAGCTTCCGTGCCACTCTCATTGGAGGCACTGAAGCTTTCTTT. Translating gives CASSFRATLIGGTEAFF. The chain joins TRBV7-6 to TRBJ1-1; D is uncertain. Trimming shortened V by 3 bases and J by 4 bases, and 21 bases separated the two germline ends. There are 17 residues in the CDR3. Looked up from germline, CDR1 is SGHVS and CDR2 is FNYEAQ.

The chain uses TRBV6-5 and TRBJ1-2, with 10 positions matching TRBD1. After removal of 6 bases from V and 6 bases from J, the junction contained 7 bases not matched to a gene. CDR3 length equals 14 residues. CDR1 and CDR2 (germline): MNHEY, SVGAGI. Here the CDR3 reads CASRLPGQGNGYTF. The CDR3 bases are TGTGCCAGCAGGCTCCCGGGACAGGGGAATGGCTACACCTTC.

The DNA of the CDR3 is TGTGCCAGCAGCCAAGACGAAGCGTTACCCTACGAGCAGTACTTC. Protein: CASSQDEALPYEQYF. V and J are TRBV14 and TRBJ2-7; D gene unclear. The V end was cut by 0 bases, the J end by 2 bases, with 11 bases between. Per the germline V gene, CDR1 is SGHDN and CDR2 is FVKESK. This CDR3 spans 15 amino acids.

The CDR3 sequence: CASSLAAARGHEQYF. The CDR3 DNA reads as TGTGCCAGCAGCTTAGCGGCGGCCAGGGGGCACGAGCAGTACTTC. The chain employs TRBV7-9 and TRBJ2-7; TRBD1 agrees at 8 bases. V lost 0 bases and J lost 5; bases outside the gene matches: 6. This CDR3 is built from 15 residues. Germline lookup yields CDR1 SEHNR and CDR2 FQNEAQ (reference sequence).

Only a few counts were recorded for this clone. The chain has TRBV4-3 and TRBJ2-5, with 8 bases matching TRBD1. CDR3 size: 18 residues. Germline CDR1 is LGHNA and CDR2 is YSLEER. Trimming took 0 bases from V and 7 from J; bases not matched to a gene: 16. CDR3 region: CASSQDGPWAGGKGTQYF. The CDR3 bases are TGCGCCAGCAGCCAAGACGGTCCTTGGGCAGGGGGCAAGGGGACCCAGTACTTC.

This sequence joins TRBV5-4 and TRBJ2-1, with TRBD2 identical over 7 bases. This CDR3 has 12 amino acids. Germline loops: CDR1 SGHNT, CDR2 YYREEE (reference sequence). The V segment lost 5 bases and the J segment 9 bases; nucleotides outside the gene matches: 5. The CDR3 region is CASSLWGGEQFF. The CDR3 nucleotides read TGTGCCAGCAGTTTGTGGGGGGGTGAGCAGTTCTTC.

The V and J genes are TRBV28 and TRBJ1-5, with D unclear. Trimming stripped 6 bases from V and 4 bases from J, with 16 bases between. Germline CDR1 reads MDHEN; CDR2 reads SYDVKM. CDR3 size: 15 residues. The CDR3 protein is CASRSAGGRNQPQHF. The CDR3 DNA is TGTGCCAGCAGGAGTGCCGGAGGACGAAATCAGCCCCAGCATTTT.